This T cell receptor beta chain was sequenced in a study of blood T cell repertoires in COVID-19. Sequenced by immunoSEQ multiplex PCR; TCRdb stores in-frame clones only, minus some. The repertoire has roughly 180,000 clones, about 84% of them found once; the top ten carry under 5.5%. The sequencing sample was made of peripheral blood. The receptor was isolated from a woman aged 25-40 years with acute or convalescent COVID-19.

The CDR3 here is CASSRTPQEAFF. The CDR3 DNA is TGTGCCAGCAGCCGAACCCCCCAGGAAGCTTTCTTT. This chain links TRBV27 with TRBJ1-1, with D uncertain. The CDR3 is 12 residues long. V was clipped by 6 bases and J by 8 bases, with 13 bases between them. Germline V gene lookup returns CDR1 MNHEY and CDR2 SMNVEV (reference sequence).